The rows below give T cell receptor beta chains drawn from one sample of a study of shared clonotypes between healthy human individuals. TCRdb keeps only in-frame clones here, not all; method: immunoSEQ multiplex PCR. The sample includes around 2.1 million clones, just over 90% of them seen just once. The sample comprised naive CD8+ T cells from PBMCs. These receptors were collected from a man younger than 35 in good health. Some clones in this sample may be carry-over from other donors' samples. Both conserved end residues are part of each CDR3. The order of the fields is J gene, D gene, CDR3 length, V gene, clone size, CDR3 DNA, CDR3 protein. A D gene is named only where the DNA matches it firmly. Size is stated for part of the rows, as once, few or many counts, or as a class when the clone is expanded.

TRBJ1-5 | - | 15 | TRBV9 | - | TGTGCCAGCAGCGTAGAGGCCCATAGCAATCAGCCCCAGCATTTT | CASSVEAHSNQPQHF
TRBJ1-2 | TRBD1 | 16 | TRBV5-6 | - | TGTGCCAGCAGCTTGTATATTGAAGGGGGCAACTATGGCTACACCTTC | CASSLYIEGGNYGYTF
TRBJ2-5 | - | 16 | TRBV19 | once | TGTGCCAGTAGTATCCGCCCCGGACGGACCCAAGAGACCCAGTACTTC | CASSIRPGRTQETQYF
TRBJ1-5 | TRBD1 | 13 | TRBV19 | - | TGTGCCAGTACACAGGGGGCGAATCAGCCCCAGCATTTT | CASTQGANQPQHF
TRBJ1-2 | - | 11 | TRBV29-1 | - | TGCAGCGTTTTGGATATTTATGGCTACACCTTC | CSVLDIYGYTF
TRBJ1-1 | - | 13 | TRBV5-4 | few | TGTGCCAGCAGCAGGGGGAGGGGCACTGAAGCTTTCTTT | CASSRGRGTEAFF
TRBJ2-3 | - | 15 | TRBV19 | - | TGTGCCAGTAGTATCGACCATAGACCGGCAGATACGCAGTATTTT | CASSIDHRPADTQYF
TRBJ1-2 | TRBD1 | 13 | TRBV19 | - | TGTGCCAGTAGCCGAGGGGGCTGGGATGGCTACACCTTC | CASSRGGWDGYTF
TRBJ2-2 | TRBD2 | 17 | TRBV7-4 | - | TGTGCCAGCAGCTTAGCTTCCCAGCGGGAGAGGACCGGGGAGCTGTTTTTT | CASSLASQRERTGELFF
TRBJ2-7 | TRBD1 | 14 | TRBV28 | once | TGTGCCAGCAAGCGAGGGACAGGGTCGTACGAGCAGTACTTC | CASKRGTGSYEQYF
TRBJ2-7 | TRBD2 | 15 | TRBV27 | - | TGTGCCAGCAGCCCTCGGGGGGGGCGGGTATACGAGCAGTACTTC | CASSPRGGRVYEQYF
TRBJ1-2 | TRBD1 | 13 | TRBV28 | once | TGTGCCAGCAGTTCCGGGGACAGCTATGGCTACACCTTC | CASSSGDSYGYTF
TRBJ2-7 | TRBD2 | 14 | TRBV9 | - | TGTGCCAGCAGCCTACGGGGACTAGCGGACGAGCAGTACTTC | CASSLRGLADEQYF
TRBJ2-3 | TRBD1 | 15 | TRBV7-3 | - | TGTGCCAGCGGAAGGACAGGGAGCGGCACAGATACGCAGTATTTT | CASGRTGSGTDTQYF
TRBJ2-1 | - | 15 | TRBV19 | - | TGTGCCAGTAGTATCGGGCGAGCGCCCTACAATGAGCAGTTCTTC | CASSIGRAPYNEQFF
TRBJ2-5 | - | 16 | TRBV19 | - | TGTGCCAGTAGTTCCGGGGGGCCTTTGTACCAAGAGACCCAGTACTTC | CASSSGGPLYQETQYF
TRBJ1-5 | - | 13 | TRBV7-9 | once | TGTGCCAGCAGCTTAGTGGCGGTGGGGCCCCAGCATTTT | CASSLVAVGPQHF
TRBJ1-4 | - | 14 | TRBV19 | - | TGTGCCAGTAGTATACGGACAACTAATGAAAAACTGTTTTTT | CASSIRTTNEKLFF
TRBJ2-7 | - | 15 | TRBV9 | - | TGTGCCAGCAGCGTAGGGACCCGTCCCGGCGACGAGCAGTACTTC | CASSVGTRPGDEQYF
TRBJ1-3 | - | 15 | TRBV28 | - | TGTGCCAGCGGGGCCGATCCGATCCCTGGAAACACCATATATTTT | CASGADPIPGNTIYF
TRBJ1-5 | - | 14 | TRBV6-5 | - | TGTGCCAGCAGTTACCGGGGCAGCTCAGGGCCCCAGCATTTT | CASSYRGSSGPQHF
TRBJ2-1 | - | 16 | TRBV6-5 | - | TGTGCCAGCAGTTACAGGGAGACTTCGGATAACAATGAGCAGTTCTTC | CASSYRETSDNNEQFF